This record concerns one T cell receptor (beta chain) sequence. The sample is drawn from a study of blood T cell repertoires in COVID-19. Study overall: Material from acute and convalescent COVID-19 was sourced from the United States, Italy and Spain. T cells, B-cell-depleted T cells, or PBMCs provided the cDNA or gDNA that served as material.

In the original workflow: Reference gene primer amplification yielded estimated nucleated cell counts. Using immunoSEQ multiplex PCR, the repertoire was profiled, and TCRdb retains in-frame clones only, with some absent. The V and J calls and clone size come from that table; D and trimming were worked out from the DNA. Found here are 150,000 or so clones, 80% of them singletons; the top ten hold 10% to 15%. CDR3 length: 14 amino acids. V shed 4 bases and J 2 bases; nucleotides not matched to a gene: 4. CDR1 and CDR2 (germline): SEHNR, FQNEAQ (reference sequence). This receptor was identified in a man aged 55 to 70 with active or convalescent COVID-19. The chain has TRBV7-9 and TRBJ2-7; 8 nucleotides agree with TRBD2. Sequencing was done on a sample of peripheral blood. The CDR3 nucleotides read TGTGCCAGCAGCTCGTCGGGAGGGACCTACGAGCAGTACTTC. It codes for CASSSSGGTYEQYF.